One TCR beta chain is described in this entry. As a fraction of the sample, this clone is medium-sized (0.01 to 0.1%). Its antigen is still unknown. Base qualities are missing; no much larger clone stands one base away. From cysteine to phenylalanine, the CDR3 is 17 amino acids long. Left in the record is the CDR3 DNA by itself, 51 bases read in frame from the first base. Ends trimmed: V by 5 bases, J by 3 bases; bases unmatched to a gene: 10. Reading the germline V gene gives CDR1 MDHEN and CDR2 SYDVKM. Samples with the label H were taken from distinct, geographically separated regions of the hepatocellular carcinoma nodule. Every patient had early-stage hepatocellular carcinoma and received no therapy prior to surgical resection. Sampled areas lacked macroscopic evidence of necrosis or hemorrhage. TCR sequencing (ImmunoSeq) was performed on multiple regions from a couple of patients. Frozen tissue samples from resection were taken at least 1 cm away from one another. Genomic DNA was isolated from bulk tissue with the DNeasy blood and tissue kit.

The data are from a study of intratumoral heterogeneity in liver cancer. About the investigation overall: Across the full approximately 13-patient cohort, most patients were male and a median age of around 64 years was recorded. To investigate intratumor heterogeneity, the study integrated RNA-seq, DNA sequencing, TCR-seq and SNP array data drawn from multiple regions of hepatocellular carcinoma specimens. The full cohort included approximately 68 multiregional samples from around 14 HCC patients, consisting of around 51 tumoral regions and some 20 adjacent nontumoral regions.

The immunoSEQ assay was used to sequence TCR beta chain CDR3 regions from genomic DNA. Primers annealing to V and J segments amplified rearranged VDJ segments. The authors' analysis ran thus. Clonality and richness metrics were computed with the ImmunoSeq Analyzer software. Fisher's exact test, supplemented by a beta-binomial method for added stringency, was applied to identify differentially abundant clones between regions. This immuneACCESS table, as held by TCRdb, lists in-frame sequences with V and J called but not all clones. Of the missing ones, under half trace to an unresolved V gene in checked studies; the others have no known cause. V and J calls and clone size are given by that table; D and trimming were obtained from the DNA. The sample includes approximately 3,600 clones, with approximately 45% observed a single time. 26% of the sample belongs to the ten largest clones. Summary of the overall study and its limitations: In every sequenced patient, tumor region b showed significantly fewer unique T-cell clonal expansions than tumor region a. TCR sequencing reportedly confirmed RNA-seq-based estimates of regional differences in tumor-infiltrating lymphocyte burden. Within each sequenced patient, no significant difference in overall T cell clonality was found between tumor regions. The authors acknowledged a relatively low patient number and under-sampled tumor-infiltrating lymphocyte representation as limitations.

The sequenced sample was tumor tissue, obtained before any cancer treatment. This receptor was obtained from a man between 65 and 80 years old with hepatocellular carcinoma. Here the chain combines TRBV28 and TRBJ1-2; 12 middle bases align to TRBD1. The CDR3 in this case is CASSRRRDRGPDYGYTF. The DNA sequence is as follows: TGTGCCAGCAGTCGACGCCGGGACAGGGGGCCGGACTATGGCTACACCTTC.